Listed below are T cell receptor beta chains from one sample, sequenced in a study of human T cells and chemical hapten exposure. TCRdb recomputed calls from the RACE reads with MiXCR, one row per CDR3 protein. The profile shows more than 300,000 distinct CDR3 sequences, about 5% of them singletons. The sequencing used whole blood, collected in connection with sensitization to the hapten diphenylcyclopropenone (DPC). Source of these receptors: a woman under 30 with alopecia areata. Some clones in this sample may be carry-over from other donors' samples. CDR3s include the opening cysteine and the closing phenylalanine or tryptophan.

J gene	V gene	CDR3 protein
TRBJ2-1	TRBV12-1	CASSRRQGFPLCGEQFF
TRBJ2-6	TRBV5-1	CASSLLGGSGANVLTF
TRBJ1-1	TRBV29-1	CSVGQSLLIGEAFF
TRBJ2-2	TRBV14	CASSHGGELFF
TRBJ1-2	TRBV7-2	CASSLYGRSNYGYTF
TRBJ1-2	TRBV9	CASSVTAYVSVDRNYGYTF
TRBJ1-1	TRBV6-5	CASRFGQMNTEAFF
TRBJ1-1	TRBV20-1	CSAKQGAHTEAFF
TRBJ2-7	TRBV4-3	CASSQDFAEGLVSEQYF
TRBJ2-1	TRBV6-1	CASGGPTGAWEQFF
TRBJ2-3	TRBV6-2/TRBV6-3	CAATVRGGTSTDTQYF
TRBJ1-2	TRBV2	CASSEAGASLGGYTF
TRBJ1-2	TRBV12-3/TRBV12-4	CASSLRVRSTNYGYTF
TRBJ2-5	TRBV5-4	CASSFRQGNQETQYF
TRBJ2-3	TRBV10-3	CATRLAGETDTQYF
TRBJ2-3	TRBV29-1	CSVKASTSTDTQYF
TRBJ1-2	TRBV20-1	CSASPPGQVERGYTF